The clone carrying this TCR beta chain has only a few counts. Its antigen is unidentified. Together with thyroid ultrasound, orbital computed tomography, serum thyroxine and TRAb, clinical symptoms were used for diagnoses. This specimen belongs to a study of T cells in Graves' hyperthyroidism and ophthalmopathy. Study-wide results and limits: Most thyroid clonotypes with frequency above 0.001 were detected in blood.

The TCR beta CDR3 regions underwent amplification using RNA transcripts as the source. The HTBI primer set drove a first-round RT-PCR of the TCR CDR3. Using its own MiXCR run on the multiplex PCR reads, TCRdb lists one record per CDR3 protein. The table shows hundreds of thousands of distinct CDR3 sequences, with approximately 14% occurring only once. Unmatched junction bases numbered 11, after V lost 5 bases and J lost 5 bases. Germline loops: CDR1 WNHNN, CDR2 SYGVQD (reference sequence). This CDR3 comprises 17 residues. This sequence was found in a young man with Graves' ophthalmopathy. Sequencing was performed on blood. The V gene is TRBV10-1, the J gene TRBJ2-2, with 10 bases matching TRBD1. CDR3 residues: CASSWASGTGETGELFF. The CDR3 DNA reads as TGCGCCAGCAGTTGGGCCTCCGGGACAGGGGAGACCGGGGAGCTGTTTTTT.